These 21 T cell receptor beta chains were sequenced from one sample in a study of cytomegalovirus exposure and HLA in healthy donors. PCR was performed using 60 Vbeta and 13 Jbeta primers. Only in-frame clones appear in the TCRdb table, and some are missing; sequencing was by immunoSEQ multiplex PCR. This table holds some 180,000 clones, approximately 80% found once. The sample comprised PBMCs. The receptors here all came from a girl under 18 in good health and CMV-seropositive.

This clone was detected a few times. The V gene is TRBV10-2, the J gene TRBJ1-1; the match to TRBD1 covers 8 bases. This CDR3 has 10 amino acids. Looked up from germline, CDR1 is WSHSY and CDR2 is SAAADI. As DNA, the CDR3 is TGCGGGGACAGGATAAAGGAGACTTTCTTT. Protein: CGDRIKETFF.

This chain's CDR3 is CASSPRGAVTYEQYF. In DNA, the CDR3 is TGTGCCAGCAGCCCCCGCGGAGCGGTAACCTACGAGCAGTACTTC. The rearrangement joins TRBV7-2 to TRBJ2-7; the D gene is possibly TRBD2 (5 bases). CDR3 size: 15 residues. The germline V gene encodes CDR1 SGHTA and CDR2 FQGNSA. Trimming left V 5 bases short and J 2 bases short, with 16 bases between.

The rearrangement joins TRBV4-3 to TRBJ1-5; 8 nucleotides line up with TRBD1. CDR1 and CDR2 (germline): LGHNA, YSLEER. V was clipped by 1 base and J by 6 bases; unmatched bases: 8. The CDR3 has 16 amino acids. The CDR3, as DNA: TGCGCCAGCAGCCAAGCGACAGGGGAGTCTCGTCAGCCCCAGCATTTT. This sequence encodes CASSQATGESRQPQHF.

The V gene is TRBV27, the J gene TRBJ2-7; TRBD2 agrees at 11 bases. V was clipped by 4 bases and J by 4 bases; unmatched bases: 3. The V gene's germline CDR1 is MNHEY and CDR2 SMNVEV (reference sequence). The CDR3 extends over 14 amino acids. The CDR3 spells CASSSGLAEYEQYF. Here the CDR3 DNA reads TGTGCCAGCAGTTCGGGACTAGCGGAATACGAGCAGTACTTC.

This chain joins TRBV9 and TRBJ2-1; 13 nucleotides agree with TRBD2. CDR1 and CDR2 (germline): SGDLS, YYNGEE. The J segment lost 5 bases and the V segment lost 4 bases, leaving 9 bases of the junction unmatched. This CDR3 spans 17 amino acids. CDR3 bases: TGTGCCAGCAGCTACGGACTAGCGGGAGTATTGGACAATGAGCAGTTCTTC. Translation: CASSYGLAGVLDNEQFF.

The rearrangement joins TRBV27 to TRBJ2-1; 7 nucleotides align to TRBD1. Germline loops: CDR1 MNHEY, CDR2 SMNVEV (reference sequence). The V and J ends lost 6 bases and 8 bases, in that order; junction bases with no gene match: 16. The length of the CDR3 is 16 residues. CDR3 nucleotide sequence: TGTGCCAGCAGCAAACCCGGGACAGAGAACTTCGATGAGCAGTTCTTC. It translates to CASSKPGTENFDEQFF.

This clone was seen a single time. This chain uses TRBV4-3 with TRBJ2-3; TRBD2 aligns across 12 bases. With V trimmed by 1 base and J by 6 bases, 5 bases remained unmatched. This CDR3 contains 16 residues. The germline V gene encodes CDR1 LGHNA and CDR2 YSLEER. Here the CDR3 reads CASSQGLAGAGDTQYF. CDR3 DNA: TGCGCCAGCAGCCAAGGACTAGCGGGGGCGGGGGATACGCAGTATTTT.

The chain joins TRBV2 to TRBJ2-3, with TRBD1 matching over 8 bases. Germline-derived CDR1 and CDR2 are SNHLY and FYNNEI. The CDR3 is 14 residues long. J gave up 3 bases and V 7 bases, and 6 bases lay outside the gene matches. DNA for the CDR3: TGTGCCAGCATTGCCAGGGGGCAAACAGATACGCAGTATTTT. It translates to CASIARGQTDTQYF.

This chain uses TRBV27 with TRBJ2-1; D gene uncertain. Trimming pared 5 bases from V and 0 bases from J, leaving 17 bases between. Germline assignment: CDR1 MNHEY and CDR2 SMNVEV (reference sequence). The CDR3 has 17 amino acids. The CDR3: CASSPIGASSSYNEQFF. In nucleotides, the CDR3 is TGTGCCAGCAGTCCAATCGGAGCCTCTAGCTCCTACAATGAGCAGTTCTTC.

The rearrangement uses TRBV7-6 and TRBJ2-7, with 8 nucleotides matching TRBD2. J was trimmed by 1 base and V by 5 bases; bases with no gene match: 16. The germline CDR1 and CDR2 sequences are SGHVS and FNYEAQ. The CDR3 spans 18 residues. The CDR3 nucleotides read TGTGCCAGCAGCCCTTGGGCGGGAGGTCCCGGGGCATCCTACGAGCAGTACTTC. Translating gives CASSPWAGGPGASYEQYF.

CDR3 protein: CASSFAGINEKLFF. As DNA, the CDR3 is TGTGCCAGCAGCTTCGCGGGGATTAATGAAAAACTGTTTTTT. The J gene is TRBJ1-4, the V gene TRBV11-2; no firm D call. Germline V gives CDR1 SGHAT, CDR2 FQNNGV. The CDR3 loop spans 14 amino acids. Trimming removed 3 bases at V and 4 bases at J, with 9 bases between.

This clone was seen only a few times. V is TRBV18 and J is TRBJ2-7; D is possibly TRBD1 (6 bases). Germline CDR1 reads KGHSH; CDR2 reads LQKENI. The CDR3 spans 14 residues. V gave up 3 bases and J gave up 2 bases, with 11 bases separating them. The CDR3 DNA sequence: TGTGCCAGCTCACCCGGGACACAGACCTACGAGCAGTACTTC. Translation: CASSPGTQTYEQYF.

The CDR3 DNA reads as TGTGCCAGCAGCCAAGATCAACCGGCGCGGGACTACGAGCAGTACTTC. As protein: CASSQDQPARDYEQYF. The chain employs TRBV4-2 and TRBJ2-7; tentatively, D is TRBD2 (6 bases). V lost 0 bases, J lost 3 bases, and 15 bases lay in between. Germline V gene lookup returns CDR1 LGHNA and CDR2 YNFKEQ. The CDR3 is made up of 16 amino acids.

The rearrangement uses TRBV7-2 and TRBJ2-5, with a tentative D call TRBD1 (6 bases). Matching the DNA end better, TRBJ2-7 makes the J call doubtful. Germline V gene data show CDR1 as SGHTA and CDR2 as FQGNSA. This CDR3 has 13 residues. For the CDR3, the DNA is TGTGCCAGCAGCCCACAGGGCACCTACGAGCAGTACTTC. It translates to CASSPQGTYEQYF.

The chain recombines TRBV2 with TRBJ1-3; TRBD1 is a possible D gene (6 bases). Germline V gene sequence: CDR1 SNHLY, CDR2 FYNNEI. V was cut by 6 bases and J by 0 bases, with 9 bases left in between. CDR3 size: 14 residues. The CDR3 nucleotides are TGTGCCAGCAGGGCAGGGGTCTCTGGAAACACCATATATTTT. Amino acids: CASRAGVSGNTIYF.

The V call is TRBV1, the J call TRBJ2-6; TRBD2 is the table's D call, not checked against the DNA. TRBV1 constitutes a pseudogene. This CDR3 is 19 amino acids long. CDR3 nucleotides: TGCACCAGCAGCCAAGTTCAGCGGGAATCGGGTGAAGGGGCCAACGTCCTGACTTTC. Its translation: CTSSQVQRESGEGANVLTF.

The chain uses TRBV29-1 and TRBJ2-1; 8 nucleotides agree with TRBD2. The CDR3 is 14 residues long. Germline CDR1 is SQVTM and CDR2 is ANQGSEA. With 7 bases clipped from V and 0 bases from J, the junction kept 5 bases outside the gene matches. The DNA for the CDR3 is TGCAGCGGGACTAGCTGGAGCTCCTACAATGAGCAGTTCTTC. Translation gives CSGTSWSSYNEQFF.

Regarding this clone: Other DNA sequences within the sample encode an identical CDR3. This rearrangement joins TRBV5-1 to TRBJ1-2; D is unresolved. This CDR3 is 12 amino acids long. Trimming shortened V by 0 bases and J by 5 bases, and 5 bases separated the two germline ends. Germline V gives CDR1 SGHRS, CDR2 YFSETQ. CDR3: CASSLDTYGYTF. In DNA form, the CDR3 reads TGCGCCAGCAGCTTGGACACATATGGCTACACCTTC.

The chain joins TRBV29-1 to TRBJ2-3, with TRBD1 matching 8 bases. CDR3 length: 16 amino acids. Unmatched junction bases numbered 14, after V lost 7 bases and J lost 2 bases. Germline V CDR1 and CDR2: SQVTM, ANQGSEA. The CDR3 sequence is CSAERPDRGPTDTQYF. CDR3 bases: TGCAGCGCCGAACGTCCTGACAGGGGACCCACAGATACGCAGTATTTT.

There are a few counts of this clone. The genes are TRBV6-4 and TRBJ2-6; D is ambiguous. Looked up from germline, CDR1 is MRHNA and CDR2 is SNTAGT. The CDR3 length is 15 residues. Trimming removed 0 bases from V and 0 bases from J, with 3 bases in between. CDR3 DNA sequence: TGTGCCAGCAGTGACTCCTACTCTGGGGCCAACGTCCTGACTTTC. It yields the protein CASSDSYSGANVLTF.

This chain joins TRBV7-9 and TRBJ1-1, with a possible D match to TRBD1 (6 bases). The germline V and J ends were trimmed by 3 bases and 8 bases, with 10 bases remaining between them. The CDR3 is 12 amino acids. The germline CDR1 and CDR2 sequences are SEHNR and FQNEAQ (reference sequence). The CDR3 DNA sequence: TGTGCCAGCAGCTTGCCGGGACAAGAAGCTTTCTTT. Translation gives CASSLPGQEAFF.